This T cell receptor beta chain was identified in a study of T-cell memory formation after mild COVID-19. This clonotype came up many times. Germline CDR1 and CDR2: SGHRS and YFSETQ. The V segment lost 5 bases and the J segment 4 bases; nucleotides outside the gene matches: 6. The CDR3 is 14 amino acids. TCRdb reprocessed the 5' RACE reads via MiXCR and lists one record per CDR3 protein. The sample comprises roughly 310,000 distinct CDR3 sequences, roughly 15% of which are singletons, and about a fifth rests with the top ten. The rearrangement links TRBV5-1 to TRBJ2-3; 8 bases agree with TRBD2. This TCR was recovered from a man between 18 and 35 years old who had mild COVID-19 (a few samples of this study predate the infection). Cell type and time point are not known. The specimen was PBMCs or a T cell subset sorted from them (not recorded which). The CDR3 bases are TGCGCCAGCAGGCCGGGACTAGTCTCAGATACGCAGTATTTT. Encoded protein: CASRPGLVSDTQYF.